This entry features one T cell receptor (beta chain) sequence. This clonotype was observed a single time. No cognate antigen has been identified for it. Per-nucleotide qualities are absent, and no much larger clonotype sits a single base away. One read yields weak evidence. The protocol used for the library was PCR. The sequencer listed for this sample is Illumina HiSeq 2500. TCR library preparation used molecular barcoding, with unique molecular identifiers applied to normalize quantification of the TCRbeta repertoire. TCRdb passed the public sequencing reads through fastp at Q25 and MiXCR, retaining productive beta sequences. Identical CDR3 proteins give one entry, which carries the most common genes and DNA. The sample records 45,000 or so distinct CDR3 sequences, around half of which are singletons. The leading ten clones occupy 35% to 40% of the sample. The data were obtained in a study of T-cell reconstitution after alpha-beta-depleted transplantation in children (dated by TCRdb to about 2016). For the study in its entirety: T-cell immune reconstitution after TCRalphabeta/CD19-depleted allogeneic hematopoietic cell transplantation in children was quantitatively tracked in the study by means of TCR repertoire profiling.

The CDR3 contains 13 residues, cysteine and phenylalanine counted. Only CDR3 DNA remains: 39 bases, in frame from the first base. V is clipped by 1 base and J by 9 bases, and the sequence between their germline boundaries is 13 bases long. Taken from the germline V gene, the CDR1 and CDR2 loops are SGHTA and FQGNSA. Overall study outcomes, separate from this receptor: Over subsequent months, a decline in hyperexpanded clone frequencies was noted, and after one year, T-cell counts and TCRbeta diversity were mostly ascribed to newly produced T cells. Apparently early alphabetaT-cell count recovery about two months after transplant reportedly relied on only several hundred rapidly expanded clones derived from non-depleted graft cells. The high TCRbeta diversity at day 60 in some patients was ascribed to recipient T cells and intrathymic progenitors that had survived conditioning.

Taken with the paper, the label for treatment or condition translates to: allogeneic hematopoietic cell transplantation with graft depleted of TCRalphabeta T cells and CD19 B cells. The children who served as transplant recipients had been given grafts of TCRalphabeta/CD19-depleted allogeneic hematopoietic cells. The material sequenced was peripheral blood, taken before TCRalphabeta/CD19-depleted stem cell transplant. The sequence links TRBV7-2 to TRBJ2-7; the D call is possibly TRBD1 or TRBD2, each sharing 6 bases. The TCR sequence derives from a boy under two years old with SCID, due to receive a stem cell transplant. At the DNA level, the sequence is TGTGCCAGCAGCTTAGGCCCCGGGGGCAGGCAGTACTTC. Its product reads: CASSLGPGGRQYF.